This entry lists 18 T cell receptor beta chains sequenced from one sample in a study of blood T cell repertoires in COVID-19. Clones were read by immunoSEQ multiplex PCR, and TCRdb kept only the in-frame ones, dropping some. The sample shows a few hundred thousand clones, 84% of them seen only once. Sequencing was done on a sample of PBMCs or T cells enriched from blood (not recorded which). Every receptor here comes from a woman between 35 and 50 years old who had recovered from COVID-19.

The chain joins TRBV19 to TRBJ2-6; D gene ambiguous. Trimming took 1 base from V and 1 from J, leaving 5 bases between them. This CDR3 is built from 15 residues. Germline V lookup: CDR1 LNHDA, CDR2 SQIVND (reference sequence). The CDR3 bases are TGTGCCAGTAGTATAGTGGCTTCTGGGGCCAACGTCCTGACTTTC. Its protein is CASSIVASGANVLTF.

J is TRBJ1-5 and V is TRBV27; no clear D. Germline CDR1 reads MNHEY; CDR2 reads SMNVEV (reference sequence). Trimming removed 5 bases from V and 0 bases from J, with 11 bases in between. The CDR3 runs to 15 residues. The CDR3 nucleotides are TGTGCCAGCAGTCCCCGCTGGCATAGCAATCAGCCCCAGCATTTT. Its translation: CASSPRWHSNQPQHF.

The chain joins TRBV9 to TRBJ1-4, with D possibly being TRBD1 (5 bases). The CDR3 loop spans 16 amino acids. V lost 4 bases to trimming and J lost 2 bases, with 15 bases between them. Germline CDR1 SGDLS, CDR2 YYNGEE. The CDR3 region is CASSPSGTLTNEKLFF. In DNA form, the CDR3 reads TGTGCCAGCAGCCCCTCCGGGACTCTTACTAATGAAAAACTGTTTTTT.

CDR3 DNA sequence: TGCGCCACAGGGGCCAGCGGGAGGAGTGAGCAGTTCTTC. Residues: CATGASGRSEQFF. The chain couples TRBV10-1 to TRBJ2-1, with TRBD2 identical over 9 bases. This CDR3 spans 13 amino acids. V shed 10 bases and J 9 bases; nucleotides not matched to a gene: 10. The germline CDR1 and CDR2 sequences are WNHNN and SYGVQD (reference sequence).

The CDR3 DNA is TGTGCCAGCAGTCTCGGGACAGGGGGCGCAGGTGAAGCTTTCTTT. Translating it yields CASSLGTGGAGEAFF. This chain uses TRBV3-1 (or the pseudogene TRBV3-2) with TRBJ1-1; 12 nucleotides agree with TRBD1. Germline V gene data show CDR1 as LGHDT and CDR2 as YNNKEL (reference sequence). Losses at the gene ends were 6 bases for V and 7 bases for J; bases not matched to a gene: 9. The CDR3 sequence is 15 residues long.

About this clone itself: The CDR3 carries no conserved terminal phenylalanine or tryptophan, so it likely arises from a read error. No DNA is shown, since the ends of the CDR3 on it are uncertain; the CDR3 is the one TCRdb lists. The gene calls are TRBV21-1 and TRBJ2-7; the D segment call TRBD2 is taken from the table without a DNA check. TRBV21-1 is a recognized pseudogene. The CDR3 contains 11 residues when both ends are counted. This CDR3 reads CASSTGTSGSL.

The rearrangement uses TRBV5-5 and TRBJ2-3, with 10 bases fitting TRBD1. The V and J ends lost 0 bases and 4 bases, in that order; junction bases with no gene match: 2. The CDR3 covers 15 residues. Germline V gene lookup returns CDR1 SGHKS and CDR2 YYEKEE (reference sequence). In nucleotides, the CDR3 is TGTGCCAGCAGCTTGGGGGACAGGGGCCCAGATACGCAGTATTTT. Its protein is CASSLGDRGPDTQYF.

V gene TRBV2 combines with J gene TRBJ2-1; 10 nucleotides line up with TRBD2. V trimming: 8 bases; J trimming: 1 base; junction bases outside the gene matches: 8. The CDR3 has 16 residues. Looked up from germline, CDR1 is SNHLY and CDR2 is FYNNEI. DNA for the CDR3: TGTGCCAGCGAGCAAGCGGGAGGGTTATCCTACAATGAGCAGTTCTTC. It yields the protein CASEQAGGLSYNEQFF. Complete variable domain (other parts from reference TRBV2 and TRBJ2-1): EPEVTQTPSHQVTQMGQEVILRCVPISNHLYFYWYRQILGQKVEFLVSFYNNEISEKSEIFDDQFSVERPDGSNFTLKIRSTKLEDSAMYFCASEQAGGLSYNEQFFGPGTRLTVL.

J is TRBJ2-7 and V is TRBV9; the match to TRBD2 covers 7 bases. The junction had 6 bases not matched to a gene; V was cut back by 0 bases and J by 3 bases. CDR3 length equals 15 residues. From germline, CDR1 is SGDLS and CDR2 YYNGEE. The CDR3 here is CASSVGREFSYEQYF. CDR3 coding DNA: TGTGCCAGCAGCGTAGGGCGGGAGTTCAGCTACGAGCAGTACTTC.

The chain couples TRBV5-4 to TRBJ2-2; TRBD2 matches 7 bases. The CDR3 extends over 17 amino acids. Unmatched junction bases numbered 11, after V lost 3 bases and J lost 3 bases. CDR1 and CDR2 (germline): SGHNT, YYREEE (reference sequence). DNA for the CDR3: TGTGCCAGCAGCTATCCCTGGGGAGGGAAAGACACCGGGGAGCTGTTTTTT. As protein: CASSYPWGGKDTGELFF. Full variable domain (missing parts from reference TRBV5-4 and TRBJ2-2): ETGVTQSPTHLIKTRGQQVTLRCSSQSGHNTVSWYQQALGQGPQFIFQYYREEENGRGNFPPRFSGLQFPNYSSELNVNALELDDSALYLCASSYPWGGKDTGELFFGEGSRLTVL.

CDR3 region: CASSPSSGEGETQYF. CDR3 sequence (DNA): TGTGCCAGCAGCCCCTCTAGCGGAGAGGGGGAGACCCAGTACTTC. This sequence joins TRBV5-4 and TRBJ2-5; 7 positions agree with TRBD2. CDR3 size: 15 residues. V gave up 4 bases and J gave up 5 bases; unmatched junction bases: 11. Germline CDR1 and CDR2: SGHNT and YYREEE (reference sequence).

The V and J genes are TRBV11-2 and TRBJ1-4; D ambiguous. The germline V gene encodes CDR1 SGHAT and CDR2 FQNNGV. CDR3 length equals 15 residues. Trimming stripped 5 bases from V and 8 bases from J, with 18 bases between. This chain's CDR3 is CASSQSGGPAEKLFF. DNA for the CDR3: TGTGCCAGCAGCCAAAGCGGCGGTCCGGCAGAAAAACTGTTTTTT.

The chain joins TRBV1 to TRBJ1-3. TRBV1 is listed as a pseudogene. The CDR3 is made up of 14 amino acids. The CDR3 sequence: CTSSLKGEGNTIYF. The CDR3 DNA reads TGCACCAGCAGCCTAAAAGGAGAAGGAAACACCATATATTTT.

This chain's CDR3 is CASRERIKAGGPIREQYF. The CDR3 DNA is TGCGCCAGCAGAGAGAGGATCAAAGCGGGAGGGCCGATCCGCGAGCAGTACTTC. This rearrangement joins TRBV10-2 to TRBJ2-7; 10 bases match TRBD2. Looked up from germline, CDR1 is WSHSY and CDR2 is SAAADI. The junction had 20 bases not matched to a gene; V was cut back by 6 bases and J by 6 bases. The CDR3 consists of 18 residues.

In regard to this clone: Other DNA sequences in the sample encode the same CDR3. The J gene is TRBJ1-3, the V gene TRBV18; 9 bases map to TRBD1. Germline V gene sequence: CDR1 KGHSH, CDR2 LQKENI. This CDR3 has 16 amino acids. J gave up 1 base and V 4 bases, and 5 bases lay outside the gene matches. DNA for the CDR3: TGTGCCAGCTCACGATCGACAGGGGGGTCTGGAAACACCATATATTTT. Translation: CASSRSTGGSGNTIYF.

This chain connects TRBV7-2 to TRBJ2-5, with 9 bases lining up with TRBD1. Trimming removed 10 bases from V and 2 bases from J; junction bases left unmatched: 14. Germline CDR1 is SGHTA and CDR2 is FQGNSA. The CDR3 extends over 16 amino acids. The DNA of the CDR3 is TGTGCCATCACTACCCAGGGGACAGGGTATCAAGAGACCCAGTACTTC. Translating it yields CAITTQGTGYQETQYF.

The rearrangement links TRBV7-9 to TRBJ1-6, with D unresolved. The germline gives CDR1 SEHNR, CDR2 FQNEAQ (reference sequence). The V gene lost 5 bases and the J gene lost 9 bases, with 20 bases spanning the gap. This CDR3 region has 16 residues. CDR3 loop: CASSPGSFRESSPLHF. CDR3 nucleotides: TGTGCCAGCAGCCCCGGGTCTTTCCGGGAGTCTTCACCCCTCCACTTT.

V gene TRBV4-2 combines with J gene TRBJ1-5; D gene unclear. V dropped 2 bases and J dropped 9 bases, with 20 bases sitting between them. The germline V gene has CDR1 LGHNA and CDR2 YNFKEQ. This CDR3 region has 16 residues. The CDR3 protein is CASSQRRLRGILPQHF. CDR3 DNA: TGTGCCAGCAGCCAACGAAGATTGAGAGGAATTTTGCCCCAGCATTTT.